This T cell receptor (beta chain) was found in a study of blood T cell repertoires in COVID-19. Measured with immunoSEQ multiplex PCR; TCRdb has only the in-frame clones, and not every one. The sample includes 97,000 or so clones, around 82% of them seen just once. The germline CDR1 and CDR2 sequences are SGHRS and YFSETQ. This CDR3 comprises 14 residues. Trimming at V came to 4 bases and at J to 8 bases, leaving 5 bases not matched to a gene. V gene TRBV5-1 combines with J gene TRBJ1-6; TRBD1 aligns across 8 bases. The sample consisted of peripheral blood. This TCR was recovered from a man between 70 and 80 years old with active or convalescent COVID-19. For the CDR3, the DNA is TGCGCCAGCAGCCTCGGGACAGGAGATTCACCCCTCCACTTT. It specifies CASSLGTGDSPLHF.